This T cell receptor beta chain was recorded in a study of T-cell reconstitution after alpha-beta-depleted transplantation in children. Study findings and constraints: Day-60 TCRbeta diversity that was high in some patients was derived from surviving recipient T cells and thymic progenitors. Among T cells one year after transplant, newly produced cells accounted for most counts and diversity. At around two months after transplant, the alpha-beta T cells were reportedly derived from several hundred expanded clones that came from non-depleted graft cells.

The TCRbeta library incorporated unique molecular identifiers. TCRdb re-analysed the PCR reads in MiXCR, keeping a single row per CDR3 protein. The sample comprises around 370,000 distinct CDR3 sequences, 15% to 20% of which are singletons, and approximately 44% rests with the top ten. In its sample, this clonotype was seen a few times. The antigen is undetermined. The length of the CDR3 is 13 residues. V gave up 10 bases and J gave up 4 bases; unmatched junction bases: 6. From germline, CDR1 is SNHLY and CDR2 FYNNEI. Sequenced material: PBMCs, mostly from graft donor cells, taken 360 days after TCRalphabeta/CD19-depleted stem cell transplant. This chain connects TRBV2 to TRBJ2-2, with 7 bases identical to TRBD1. The receptor's source is a male patient under 10 years old who had a stem cell transplant for acute lymphoblastic leukemia, so the T cells may come from the graft donor. CDR3: CAIDRVPTGELFF. DNA of the CDR3: TGTGCCATCGACAGGGTCCCCACCGGGGAGCTGTTTTTT. Supplemented by reference TRBV2 and TRBJ2-2, the full variable domain reads EPEVTQTPSHQVTQMGQEVILRCVPISNHLYFYWYRQILGQKVEFLVSFYNNEISEKSEIFDDQFSVERPDGSNFTLKIRSTKLEDSAMYFCAIDRVPTGELFFGEGSRLTVL.